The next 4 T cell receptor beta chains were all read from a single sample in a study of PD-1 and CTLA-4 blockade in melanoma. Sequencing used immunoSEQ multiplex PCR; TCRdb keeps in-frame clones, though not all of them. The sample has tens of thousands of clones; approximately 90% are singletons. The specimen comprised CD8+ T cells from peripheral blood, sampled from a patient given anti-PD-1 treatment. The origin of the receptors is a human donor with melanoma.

The CDR3 coding sequence is TGTGCCAGCAGAGACTATAATTCACCCCTCCACTTT. It codes for CASRDYNSPLHF. The chain recombines TRBV27 with TRBJ1-6; no clear D gene. The germline V gene has CDR1 MNHEY and CDR2 SMNVEV (reference sequence). V shed 6 bases and J shed 3 bases, with 3 bases lying between them. The CDR3 contains 12 residues.

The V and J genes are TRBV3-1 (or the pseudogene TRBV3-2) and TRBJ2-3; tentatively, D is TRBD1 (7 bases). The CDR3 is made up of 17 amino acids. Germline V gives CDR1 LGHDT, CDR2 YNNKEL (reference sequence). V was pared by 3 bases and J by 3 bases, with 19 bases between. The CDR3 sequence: CASSHLSLATGTDTQYF. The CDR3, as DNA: TGTGCCAGCAGCCACCTGTCTCTAGCGACAGGGACAGATACGCAGTATTTT.

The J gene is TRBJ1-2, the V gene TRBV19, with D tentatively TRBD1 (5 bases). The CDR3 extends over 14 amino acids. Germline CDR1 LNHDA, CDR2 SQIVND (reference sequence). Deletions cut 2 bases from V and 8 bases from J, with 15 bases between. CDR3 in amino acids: CASSIYQGGGGYTF. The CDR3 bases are TGTGCCAGTAGTATATACCAGGGCGGAGGCGGCTACACCTTC.

The CDR3 spells CASSVAARGGRQETQYF. The CDR3 DNA is TGTGCCAGCAGCGTAGCAGCGAGGGGGGGCCGCCAAGAGACCCAGTACTTC. The genes are TRBV9 and TRBJ2-5; a possible D gene is TRBD2 (7 bases). Trimming pared 0 bases from V and 1 base from J, leaving 16 bases between. CDR1 and CDR2 (germline): SGDLS, YYNGEE. The CDR3 sequence is 17 residues long.